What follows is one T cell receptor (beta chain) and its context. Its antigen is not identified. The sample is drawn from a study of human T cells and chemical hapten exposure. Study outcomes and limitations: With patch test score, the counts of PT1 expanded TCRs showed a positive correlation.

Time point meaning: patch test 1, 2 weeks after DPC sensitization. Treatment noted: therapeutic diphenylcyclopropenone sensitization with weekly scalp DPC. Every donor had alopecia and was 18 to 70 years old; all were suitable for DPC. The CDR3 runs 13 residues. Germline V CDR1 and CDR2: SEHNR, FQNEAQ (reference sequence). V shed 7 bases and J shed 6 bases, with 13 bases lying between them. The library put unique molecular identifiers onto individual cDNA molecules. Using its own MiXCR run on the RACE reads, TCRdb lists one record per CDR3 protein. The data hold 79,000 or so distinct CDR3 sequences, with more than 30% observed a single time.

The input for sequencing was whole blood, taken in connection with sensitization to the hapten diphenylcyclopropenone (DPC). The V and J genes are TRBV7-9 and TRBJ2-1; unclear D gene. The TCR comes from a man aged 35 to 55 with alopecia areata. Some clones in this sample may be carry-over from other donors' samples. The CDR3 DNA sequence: TGTGCCAGCAAGAGGCCACCGGGCAATGAGCAGTTCTTC. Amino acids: CASKRPPGNEQFF.